This T cell receptor (beta chain) was identified in a study of blood T cell repertoires in COVID-19 (dated by TCRdb to about 2020). Background on the whole study: Collaborator samples came from the United States, Italy and Spain and covered acute and convalescent phases of COVID-19. The material from the prospective study consisted of cDNA or gDNA derived from T cells, B-cell-depleted T cells, or PBMCs. Deeply sampled blood TCRbeta repertoires from subjects exposed to, actively infected with, or recovered from COVID-19 were included in the dataset. The repertoires were made available in a free public database intended to serve as a resource for research on the immune response to SARS-CoV-2. The samples were drawn from the first 160 participants of the ongoing ImmuneRACE study and from 1,254 subjects provided by 6 global collaborators. The sample metadata nearly always contained a de-identified subject ID, COVID-19 status, age in years and sex. Where HLA class I and class II types were available, the types were taken from metadata supplied by the sample provider, not from assay-based typing. The research as a whole found: How much clinical and demographic metadata was included differed by source and by participant, and the metadata was provided uncurated.

Counted from cysteine to phenylalanine, this CDR3 has 13 amino acids. Just the 39-base CDR3 DNA is kept, in frame starting at base 1. Per the germline V gene, SGHTA is the CDR1 and FQGTGA is the CDR2. V loses 2 bases of germline sequence and J loses 7 bases, and the interval between the two ends is 11 bases. Regarding this clone: It lacks a known antigen. Per-base qualities were not stored, and no clone one base away is much larger.

TCRbeta CDR3 regions were amplified from genomic DNA by means of the immunoSEQ Assay, a bias-controlled multiplex PCR. Per the authors' processing: The number of nucleated cells in each sample was estimated from the amplification of reference gene primers within the assay. Sequence reads were collapsed and filtered to measure the absolute abundance of every unique TCRbeta CDR3 rearrangement. For each sample, productive Simpson clonality was calculated by taking the square root of Simpson's diversity index across productive rearrangements. TCRdb retrieved this table from immuneACCESS and kept in-frame rearrangements only. Not all clones are present; in checked studies, unresolved V genes account for under half, and no reason is known for the remainder. V and J calls and clone size follow that table, whereas D and trimming were derived from the DNA. This sample gives 150,000 to 200,000 clones in total; 84% of them show up just once. The leading ten clones occupy under 3% of the sample.

Whole blood was collected in K2EDTA tubes by collaborating institutions according to the institutions' own protocols. Collaborator samples were shipped for TCRbeta analysis as frozen whole blood, isolated PBMCs, or DNA extracted from either sample type. This clonotype was obtained from a human donor with acute or convalescent COVID-19. The donor label of this sample is uncertain. The chain employs TRBV7-3 and TRBJ1-1; a tentative D match to TRBD1 spans 6 bases. The source material was peripheral blood. The CDR3 has the sequence CASSLQGGGEAFF. The nucleotide sequence is given as TGTGCCAGCAGCTTACAGGGAGGGGGTGAAGCTTTCTTT.